Sequencing of this T cell receptor beta chain was carried out in a study of cytomegalovirus exposure and HLA in healthy donors. Study-wide findings and caveats: Excluded were some V segments that proved indistinguishable, including TRBV6-2 and TRBV6-3. A prior analysis recorded that most TCR beta V segments were productive about 87% or about 30% of the time.

The V gene's germline CDR1 is GTSNPN and CDR2 SVGIG (reference sequence). The CDR3 runs to 11 residues. The PCR used 60 Vbeta and 13 Jbeta primers. Here immunoSEQ multiplex PCR was the method, and the copy in TCRdb shows in-frame clones only, minus some. Among roughly 100,000 clones, just over 70% were seen once, and the ten largest hold roughly 0.79%. As for this clone: What it binds is not known.

Likely unrecorded immune exposures existed in these nominally healthy donors. Sequenced: PBMCs. The clonotype was recovered from a boy younger than 18 in good health and CMV-seronegative. This chain links TRBV30 with TRBJ1-6; 8 bases map to TRBD1. CDR3 in amino acids: CAGQDNSPLHF. CDR3 DNA: TGTGCGGGACAGGATAATTCACCCCTCCACTTT.